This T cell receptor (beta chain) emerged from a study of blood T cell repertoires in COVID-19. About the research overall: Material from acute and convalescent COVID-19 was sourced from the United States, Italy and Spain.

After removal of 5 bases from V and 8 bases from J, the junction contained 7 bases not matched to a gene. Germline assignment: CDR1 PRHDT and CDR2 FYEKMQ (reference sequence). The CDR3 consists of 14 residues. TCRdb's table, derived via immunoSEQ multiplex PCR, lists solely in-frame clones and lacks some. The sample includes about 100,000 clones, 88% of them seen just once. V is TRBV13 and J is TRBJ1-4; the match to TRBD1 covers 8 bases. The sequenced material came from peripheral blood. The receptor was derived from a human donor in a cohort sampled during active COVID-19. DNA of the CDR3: TGTGCCAGCAGCGAGACAGGGGAGGGGGAAAAACTGTTTTTT. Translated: CASSETGEGEKLFF.